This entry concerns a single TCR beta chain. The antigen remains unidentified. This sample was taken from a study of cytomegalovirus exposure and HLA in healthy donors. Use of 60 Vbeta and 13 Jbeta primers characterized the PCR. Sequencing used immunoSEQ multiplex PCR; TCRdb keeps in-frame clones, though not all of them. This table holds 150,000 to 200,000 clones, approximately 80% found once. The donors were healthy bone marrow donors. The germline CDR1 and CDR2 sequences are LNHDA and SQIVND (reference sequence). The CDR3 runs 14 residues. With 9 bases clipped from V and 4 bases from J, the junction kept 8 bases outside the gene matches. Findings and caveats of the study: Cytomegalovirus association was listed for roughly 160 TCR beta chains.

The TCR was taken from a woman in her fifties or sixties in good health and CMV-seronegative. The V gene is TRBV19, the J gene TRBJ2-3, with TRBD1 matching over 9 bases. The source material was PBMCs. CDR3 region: CASKDRGGSDTQYF. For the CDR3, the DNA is TGTGCCAGCAAGGACAGGGGCGGGTCAGATACGCAGTATTTT. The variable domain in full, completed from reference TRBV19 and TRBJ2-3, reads DGGITQSPKYLFRKEGQNVTLSCEQNLNHDAMYWYRQDPGQGLRLIYYSQIVNDFQKGDIAEGYSVSREKKESFPLTVTSAQKNPTAFYLCASKDRGGSDTQYFGPGTRLTVL.